Listed below are T cell receptor beta chains from one sample, sequenced in a study of identical twins. MiXCR was run by TCRdb on the 5' RACE reads, yielding one entry per CDR3 protein. The sample carries nearly 900,000 distinct CDR3 sequences, roughly 12% recorded once. The same sample was also used in a study of yellow fever vaccine responses in identical twins.

The specimen sequenced was PBMCs. Every receptor here comes from a woman aged 18 to 35 in good health. Both conserved end residues are part of each CDR3. The D gene is left open where the match is weak. Where a row states a size, it is once, few, many or the class of an expanded clone; other rows omit it.

clone_size	j_call	cdr3_length	v_call	d_call	cdr3_aa	cdr3_nt
many	TRBJ2-7	14	TRBV12-3/TRBV12-4	TRBD1	CASSLGQGGYEQYF	TGTGCCAGCAGTTTAGGACAGGGGGGGTACGAGCAGTACTTC
NA	TRBJ2-2	15	TRBV2	TRBD2	CASSSLSGRSGELFF	TGTGCCAGCAGTTCTCTTAGCGGGAGGTCCGGGGAGCTGTTTTTT
many	TRBJ2-3	14	TRBV29-1	TRBD1	CSAGTGRFTDTQYF	TGCAGCGCCGGGACAGGGAGGTTTACAGATACGCAGTATTTT
few	TRBJ2-7	22	TRBV11-1	TRBD2	CASSLGSRVTSGIYKLSYEQYF	TGTGCCAGCAGCTTAGGCTCTCGGGTGACTAGCGGGATTTACAAACTCTCCTACGAGCAGTACTTC
few	TRBJ1-6	16	TRBV7-6	NA	CASSQTDRSNNSPIHF	TGTGCCAGCAGCCAAACGGACAGATCCAATAATTCACCCATCCACTTT
NA	TRBJ1-5	10	TRBV5-1	NA	CASIRLPQHF	TGCGCCAGCATACGTCTACCCCAGCATTTT
few	TRBJ2-7	19	TRBV12-3/TRBV12-4	NA	CASSLGIAYGQISPYEQYF	TGTGCCAGCAGTTTAGGTATAGCCTACGGGCAGATTTCCCCCTACGAGCAGTACTTC
NA	TRBJ2-7	12	TRBV10-3	NA	CAISKDSYEQYF	TGTGCCATCAGTAAGGACAGCTACGAGCAGTACTTC
NA	TRBJ2-1	16	TRBV6-5	TRBD2	CASSYSPSGSDDEQFF	TGTGCCAGCAGTTACTCCCCTAGCGGGAGCGACGATGAGCAGTTCTTC
few	TRBJ2-2	10	TRBV20-1	NA	CSASAGELFF	TGCAGTGCTAGTGCCGGGGAGCTGTTTTTT
few	TRBJ2-5	14	TRBV12-3/TRBV12-4	NA	CASTYDKGRETQYF	TGTGCCAGCACTTACGATAAGGGCCGTGAGACCCAGTACTTC
NA	TRBJ2-7	13	TRBV12-3/TRBV12-4	NA	CASRLTGGAEQYF	TGTGCCAGCAGGCTGACGGGTGGAGCCGAGCAGTACTTC
few	TRBJ2-3	16	TRBV4-1	TRBD2	CASSPPKREGTDTQYF	TGCGCCAGCAGCCCCCCCAAGCGGGAGGGGACAGATACGCAGTATTTT